These T cell receptor beta chains were read from a single sample in a study of graft-versus-host responses after intestinal transplantation. Sequencing used immunoSEQ multiplex PCR; TCRdb keeps in-frame clones, though not all of them. Of under 15,000 clones in the sample, 77% were seen once. Sequences were derived from ileum tissue, sampled roughly 26 days after intestinal transplant. These receptors were collected from a human patient who received an intestinal transplant, so some T cells may come from the graft donor. Both conserved end residues are part of each CDR3. The D gene is left open where the match is weak. Rows may omit the clone size; those that give it use once, few, many or a size class.

D: NA
size: NA
J: TRBJ1-4
V: TRBV2
length: 14
CDR3: CASRKRIKPEKLFF
DNA: TGTGCCAGCAGAAAGAGGATTAAACCTGAAAAACTGTTTTTT

D: TRBD2
size: NA
J: TRBJ2-3
V: TRBV10-2
length: 16
CDR3: CASSETSGGWADTQYF
DNA: TGCGCCAGCAGTGAAACTAGCGGGGGGTGGGCAGATACGCAGTATTTT

D: TRBD1
size: NA
J: TRBJ1-1
V: TRBV27
length: 16
CDR3: CASSLVRGQANTEAFF
DNA: TGTGCCAGCAGTTTAGTAAGGGGACAGGCGAACACTGAAGCTTTCTTT

D: TRBD1
size: NA
J: TRBJ1-2
V: TRBV15
length: 15
CDR3: CATSGYRGEGHGYTF
DNA: TGTGCCACCAGCGGGTACAGGGGAGAGGGACATGGCTACACCTTC

D: NA
size: NA
J: TRBJ1-1
V: TRBV6-5
length: 14
CDR3: CASSYGRVGTEAFF
DNA: TGTGCCAGCAGTTACGGCAGGGTAGGAACTGAAGCTTTCTTT

D: NA
size: NA
J: TRBJ1-2
V: TRBV7-2
length: 14
CDR3: CASSPGAARPGYTF
DNA: TGTGCCAGCAGCCCAGGGGCCGCCCGGCCAGGCTACACCTTC

D: NA
size: NA
J: TRBJ1-1
V: TRBV6-5
length: 14
CDR3: CASSYRGWNTEAFF
DNA: TGTGCCAGCAGTTACAGGGGATGGAACACTGAAGCTTTCTTT

D: TRBD1
size: NA
J: TRBJ2-1
V: TRBV29-1
length: 15
CDR3: CSVDRGLSSYNEQFF
DNA: TGCAGCGTTGACAGGGGGCTGAGTTCCTACAATGAGCAGTTCTTC

D: TRBD2
size: once
J: TRBJ2-3
V: TRBV5-1
length: 22
CDR3: CASSFWTAANLGGTRPSDTQYF
DNA: TGCGCCAGCAGCTTCTGGACAGCTGCAAACCTCGGAGGGACTAGACCTTCAGATACGCAGTATTTT

D: TRBD2
size: NA
J: TRBJ2-5
V: TRBV7-2
length: 16
CDR3: CASSATSGGYQETQYF
DNA: TGTGCCAGCAGCGCGACTAGCGGGGGGTACCAAGAGACCCAGTACTTC

D: NA
size: NA
J: TRBJ2-2
V: TRBV11-3
length: 12
CDR3: CASSQREGELFF
DNA: TGTGCCAGCAGCCAGAGGGAGGGGGAGCTGTTTTTT

D: NA
size: NA
J: TRBJ2-1
V: TRBV6-1
length: 14
CDR3: CASSEIGQGNEQFF
DNA: TGTGCCAGCAGTGAGATCGGGCAGGGGAATGAGCAGTTCTTC

D: TRBD1
size: NA
J: TRBJ1-2
V: TRBV6-5
length: 15
CDR3: CASRPDRGANYGYTF
DNA: TGTGCCAGCAGGCCCGACAGGGGAGCTAACTATGGCTACACCTTC

D: NA
size: NA
J: TRBJ2-2
V: TRBV15
length: 13
CDR3: CATSRVGYGELFF
DNA: TGTGCCACCAGCAGAGTCGGGTACGGGGAGCTGTTTTTT

D: NA
size: NA
J: TRBJ2-1
V: TRBV13
length: 15
CDR3: CASNNRDILYNEQFF
DNA: TGTGCCAGCAACAACCGGGACATACTATACAATGAGCAGTTCTTC

D: NA
size: NA
J: TRBJ1-5
V: TRBV28
length: 15
CDR3: CASSLRQGINQPQHF
DNA: TGTGCCAGCAGTTTGAGGCAGGGGATAAATCAGCCCCAGCATTTT

D: NA
size: once
J: TRBJ2-3
V: TRBV9
length: 16
CDR3: CASSERDSGSTDTQYF
DNA: TGTGCCAGCAGCGAGAGGGACTCCGGATCCACAGATACGCAGTATTTT

D: TRBD1
size: NA
J: TRBJ1-2
V: TRBV5-1
length: 15
CDR3: CASSPGDRGLSGYTF
DNA: TGCGCCAGCAGCCCTGGGGACAGGGGGTTAAGTGGCTACACCTTC

D: TRBD1
size: once
J: TRBJ1-1
V: TRBV4-2
length: 19
CDR3: CASSQDPPGQIFLNTEAFF
DNA: TGTGCCAGCAGCCAAGACCCTCCGGGACAGATATTTTTGAACACTGAAGCTTTCTTT

D: TRBD1
size: NA
J: TRBJ1-1
V: TRBV6-5
length: 13
CDR3: CASSGDRDTEAFF
DNA: TGTGCCAGCAGTGGGGACAGGGACACTGAAGCTTTCTTT

D: TRBD1
size: few
J: TRBJ2-1
V: TRBV28
length: 14
CDR3: CASWGDRVSNEQFF
DNA: TGTGCCAGCTGGGGGGACAGGGTGTCCAATGAGCAGTTCTTC

D: TRBD1
size: NA
J: TRBJ1-2
V: TRBV6-6
length: 13
CDR3: CASSRDSDYGYTF
DNA: TGTGCCAGCAGCCGGGACAGTGACTATGGCTACACCTTC

D: NA
size: NA
J: TRBJ1-4
V: TRBV5-6
length: 14
CDR3: CASSLRSVNEKLFF
DNA: TGTGCCAGCAGCTTGCGGAGCGTCAATGAAAAACTGTTTTTT

D: NA
size: NA
J: TRBJ2-3
V: TRBV25-1
length: 11
CDR3: CAKLGPDTQYF
DNA: TGTGCCAAACTTGGGCCCGATACGCAGTATTTT

D: NA
size: NA
J: TRBJ1-2
V: TRBV6-5
length: 15
CDR3: CASSYSRRGAYGYTF
DNA: TGTGCCAGCAGTTACTCTCGGAGGGGAGCCTATGGCTACACCTTC

D: TRBD2
size: medium-sized
J: TRBJ2-2
V: TRBV14
length: 17
CDR3: CASSQVPGGRVTGELFF
DNA: TGTGCCAGCAGCCAAGTCCCGGGGGGGCGAGTCACCGGGGAGCTGTTTTTT

D: NA
size: NA
J: TRBJ2-1
V: TRBV7-9
length: 13
CDR3: CASSPTGGNEQFF
DNA: TGTGCCAGCAGCCCCACTGGCGGCAATGAGCAGTTCTTC

D: NA
size: NA
J: TRBJ1-1
V: TRBV15
length: 13
CDR3: CATSRDGGREAFF
DNA: TGTGCCACCAGCAGAGATGGGGGCAGAGAAGCTTTCTTT

D: TRBD1
size: NA
J: TRBJ1-4
V: TRBV28
length: 14
CDR3: CASSSDRADEKLFF
DNA: TGTGCCAGCAGCTCAGACAGGGCAGATGAAAAACTGTTTTTT

D: TRBD1
size: NA
J: TRBJ1-1
V: TRBV14
length: 13
CDR3: CASSRQGNTEAFF
DNA: TGTGCCAGCAGCCGACAGGGGAACACTGAAGCTTTCTTT

D: NA
size: few
J: TRBJ1-1
V: TRBV5-6
length: 16
CDR3: CASSNRAMTLNTEAFF
DNA: TGTGCCAGCAGCAACAGGGCTATGACCTTGAACACTGAAGCTTTCTTT

D: NA
size: large
J: TRBJ1-1
V: TRBV5-4
length: 14
CDR3: CASSSTPKDTEAFF
DNA: TGTGCCAGCAGCTCCACTCCAAAAGACACTGAAGCTTTCTTT

D: NA
size: once
J: TRBJ2-3
V: TRBV6-5
length: 14
CDR3: CASSPGLSTDTQYF
DNA: TGTGCCAGCAGCCCGGGACTCAGCACAGATACGCAGTATTTT

D: NA
size: NA
J: TRBJ2-1
V: TRBV7-9
length: 11
CDR3: CASSLVNEQFF
DNA: TGTGCCAGCAGCCTAGTAAATGAGCAGTTCTTC

D: TRBD2
size: few
J: TRBJ2-3
V: TRBV9
length: 16
CDR3: CASSQNAAGSTDTQYF
DNA: TGTGCCAGCAGCCAAAACGCAGCGGGGAGCACAGATACGCAGTATTTT

D: NA
size: NA
J: TRBJ1-5
V: TRBV19
length: 14
CDR3: CASSITIGNQPQHF
DNA: TGTGCCAGTAGTATAACAATCGGGAATCAGCCCCAGCATTTT

D: TRBD1
size: NA
J: TRBJ1-5
V: TRBV4-1
length: 17
CDR3: CASSQEKGQGGNQPQHF
DNA: TGCGCCAGCAGCCAAGAAAAAGGTCAGGGGGGCAATCAGCCCCAGCATTTT

D: NA
size: NA
J: TRBJ2-3
V: TRBV10-3
length: 14
CDR3: CATETTGRTDTQYF
DNA: TGTGCCACCGAAACAACAGGGCGCACAGATACGCAGTATTTT

D: TRBD1
size: NA
J: TRBJ1-2
V: TRBV29-1
length: 15
CDR3: CSVAGQDFFLQGYTF
DNA: TGCAGCGTCGCCGGACAGGATTTTTTTTTGCAGGGCTACACCTTC

D: TRBD1
size: NA
J: TRBJ1-4
V: TRBV2
length: 11
CDR3: CASARDSRVFF
DNA: TGTGCCAGCGCCCGGGACAGTAGGGTGTTTTTT